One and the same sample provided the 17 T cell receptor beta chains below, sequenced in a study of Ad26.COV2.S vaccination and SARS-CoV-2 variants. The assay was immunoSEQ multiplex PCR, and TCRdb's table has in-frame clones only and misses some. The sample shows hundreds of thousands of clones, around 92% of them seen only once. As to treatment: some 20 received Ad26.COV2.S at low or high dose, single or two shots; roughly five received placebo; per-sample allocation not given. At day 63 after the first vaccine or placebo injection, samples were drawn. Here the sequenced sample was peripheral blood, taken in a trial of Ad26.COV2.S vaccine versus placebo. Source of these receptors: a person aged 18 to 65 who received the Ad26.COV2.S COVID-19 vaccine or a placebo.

As DNA, the CDR3 is TGTGCCAGCAGCTTAGAATCGGCAGTTTACGAGCAGTACTTC. This gives the protein CASSLESAVYEQYF. The V call is TRBV7-9, the J call TRBJ2-7; D unresolved. CDR1 is SEHNR, CDR2 FQNEAQ, per germline (reference sequence). This CDR3 spans 14 amino acids. The ends were cut back, 1 base at V and 4 bases at J, with 11 bases in the middle.

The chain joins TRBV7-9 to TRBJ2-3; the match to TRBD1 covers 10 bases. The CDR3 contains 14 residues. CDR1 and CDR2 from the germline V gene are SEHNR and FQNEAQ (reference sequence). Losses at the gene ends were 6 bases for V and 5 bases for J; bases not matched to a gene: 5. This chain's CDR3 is CASSVTGGLDTQYF. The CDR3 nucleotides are TGTGCCAGCAGTGTGACAGGGGGCTTAGATACGCAGTATTTT. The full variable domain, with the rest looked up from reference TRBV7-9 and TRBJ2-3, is DTGVSQNPRHKITKRGQNVTFRCDPISEHNRLYWYRQTLGQGPEFLTYFQNEAQLEKSRLLSDRFSAERPKGSFSTLEIQRTEQGDSAMYLCASSVTGGLDTQYFGPGTRLTVL.

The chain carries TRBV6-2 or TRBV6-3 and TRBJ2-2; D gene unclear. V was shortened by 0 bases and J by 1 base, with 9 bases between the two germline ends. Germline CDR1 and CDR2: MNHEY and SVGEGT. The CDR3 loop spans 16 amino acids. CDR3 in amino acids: CASSYSNDGNTGELFF. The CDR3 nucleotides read TGTGCCAGCAGTTACTCGAATGACGGGAACACCGGGGAGCTGTTTTTT.

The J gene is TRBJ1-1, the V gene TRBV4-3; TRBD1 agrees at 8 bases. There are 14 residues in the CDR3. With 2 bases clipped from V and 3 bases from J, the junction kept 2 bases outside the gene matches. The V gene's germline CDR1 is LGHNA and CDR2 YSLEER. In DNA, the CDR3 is TGCGCCAGCAGCCAAAACAGGGGGGACACTGAAGCTTTCTTT. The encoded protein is CASSQNRGDTEAFF.

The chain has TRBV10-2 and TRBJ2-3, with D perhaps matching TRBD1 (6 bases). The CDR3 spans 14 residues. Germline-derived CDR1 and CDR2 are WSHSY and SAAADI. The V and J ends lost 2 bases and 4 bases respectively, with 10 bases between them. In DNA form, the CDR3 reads TGCGCCAGCAGTGAGAAATGGGGGCCAGATACGCAGTATTTT. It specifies CASSEKWGPDTQYF.

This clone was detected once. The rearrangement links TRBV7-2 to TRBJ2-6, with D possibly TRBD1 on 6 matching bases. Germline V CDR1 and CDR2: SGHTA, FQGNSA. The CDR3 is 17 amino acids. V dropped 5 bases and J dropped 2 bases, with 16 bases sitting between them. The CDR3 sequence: CASSPLTGIAGANVLTF. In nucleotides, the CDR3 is TGTGCCAGCAGCCCCCTTACAGGGATCGCTGGGGCCAACGTCCTGACTTTC.

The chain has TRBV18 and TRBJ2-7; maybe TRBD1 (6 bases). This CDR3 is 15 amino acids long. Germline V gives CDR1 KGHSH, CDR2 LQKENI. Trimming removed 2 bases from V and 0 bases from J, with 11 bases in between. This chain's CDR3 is CASSPMGASSYEQYF. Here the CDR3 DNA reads TGTGCCAGCTCACCAATGGGGGCGAGCTCCTACGAGCAGTACTTC.

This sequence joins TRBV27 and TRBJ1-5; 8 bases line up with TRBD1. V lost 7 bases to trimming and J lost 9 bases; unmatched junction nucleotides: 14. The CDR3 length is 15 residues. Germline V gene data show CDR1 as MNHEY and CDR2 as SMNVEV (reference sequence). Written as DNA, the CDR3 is TGTGCCAGCAAGACAGGGGCCCTGGGGGGAAGGCCCCAGCATTTT. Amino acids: CASKTGALGGRPQHF.

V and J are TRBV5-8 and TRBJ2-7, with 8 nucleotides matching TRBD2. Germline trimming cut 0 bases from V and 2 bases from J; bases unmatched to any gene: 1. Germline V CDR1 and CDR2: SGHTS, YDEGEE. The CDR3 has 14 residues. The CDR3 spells CASSLVGRAYEQYF. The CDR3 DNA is TGTGCCAGCAGCTTGGTCGGGAGGGCCTACGAGCAGTACTTC.

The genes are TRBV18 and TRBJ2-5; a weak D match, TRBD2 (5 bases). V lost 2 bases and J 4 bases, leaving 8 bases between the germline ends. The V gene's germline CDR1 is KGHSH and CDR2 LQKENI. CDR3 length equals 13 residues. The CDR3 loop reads CASSPGESETQYF. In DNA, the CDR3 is TGTGCCAGCTCACCAGGGGAGTCAGAGACCCAGTACTTC.

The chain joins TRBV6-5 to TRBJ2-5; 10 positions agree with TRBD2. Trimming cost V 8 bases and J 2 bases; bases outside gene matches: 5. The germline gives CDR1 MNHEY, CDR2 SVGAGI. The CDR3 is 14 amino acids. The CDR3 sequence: CASRTSGIQETQYF. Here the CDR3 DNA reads TGTGCCAGCCGGACTAGCGGAATACAAGAGACCCAGTACTTC.

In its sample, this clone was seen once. Here the CDR3 DNA reads TGTGCCACCAGTGATCGCAGGGGGACTGAAGCTTTCTTT. This codes for CATSDRRGTEAFF. This chain uses TRBV24-1 with TRBJ1-1; 7 bases line up with TRBD1. Germline lookup yields CDR1 KGHDR and CDR2 SFDVKD. The CDR3 length is 13 residues. The trim removed 3 bases at V and 5 bases at J, leaving 2 bases unmatched.

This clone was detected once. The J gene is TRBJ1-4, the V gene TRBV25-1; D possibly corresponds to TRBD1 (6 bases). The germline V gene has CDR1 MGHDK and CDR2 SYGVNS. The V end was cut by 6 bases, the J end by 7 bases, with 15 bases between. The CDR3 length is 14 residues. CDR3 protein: CASRTQGGGEKLFF. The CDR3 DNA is TGTGCCAGCAGAACACAGGGAGGGGGTGAAAAACTGTTTTTT.

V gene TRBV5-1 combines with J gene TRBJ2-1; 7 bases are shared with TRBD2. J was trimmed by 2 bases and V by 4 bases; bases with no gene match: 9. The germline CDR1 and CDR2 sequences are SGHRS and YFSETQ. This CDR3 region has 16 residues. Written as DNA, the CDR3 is TGCGCCAGCAGCCTGTTAGCGGGTCTAGCCTACAATGAGCAGTTCTTC. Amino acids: CASSLLAGLAYNEQFF.

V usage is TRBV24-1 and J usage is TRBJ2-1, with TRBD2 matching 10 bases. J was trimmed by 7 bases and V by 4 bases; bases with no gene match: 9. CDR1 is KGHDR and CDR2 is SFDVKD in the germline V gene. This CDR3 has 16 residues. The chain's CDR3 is CATSDATSGPLNEQFF. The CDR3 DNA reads TGTGCCACCAGTGACGCGACTAGCGGGCCTTTGAATGAGCAGTTCTTC.

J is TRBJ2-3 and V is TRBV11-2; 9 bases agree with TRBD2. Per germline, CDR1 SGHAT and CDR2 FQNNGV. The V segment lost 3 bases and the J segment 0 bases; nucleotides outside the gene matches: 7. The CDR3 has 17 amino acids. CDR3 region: CASSFWPSGVSTDTQYF. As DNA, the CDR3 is TGTGCCAGCAGCTTTTGGCCTAGCGGGGTTAGCACAGATACGCAGTATTTT.

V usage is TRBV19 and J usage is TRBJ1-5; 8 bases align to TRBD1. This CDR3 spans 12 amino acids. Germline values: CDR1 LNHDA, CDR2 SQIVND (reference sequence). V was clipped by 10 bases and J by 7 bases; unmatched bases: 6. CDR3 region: CATRQGYQPQHF. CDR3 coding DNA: TGTGCCACAAGACAGGGGTACCAGCCCCAGCATTTT. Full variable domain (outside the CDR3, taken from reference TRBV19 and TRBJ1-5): DGGITQSPKYLFRKEGQNVTLSCEQNLNHDAMYWYRQDPGQGLRLIYYSQIVNDFQKGDIAEGYSVSREKKESFPLTVTSAQKNPTAFYLCATRQGYQPQHFGDGTRLSIL.